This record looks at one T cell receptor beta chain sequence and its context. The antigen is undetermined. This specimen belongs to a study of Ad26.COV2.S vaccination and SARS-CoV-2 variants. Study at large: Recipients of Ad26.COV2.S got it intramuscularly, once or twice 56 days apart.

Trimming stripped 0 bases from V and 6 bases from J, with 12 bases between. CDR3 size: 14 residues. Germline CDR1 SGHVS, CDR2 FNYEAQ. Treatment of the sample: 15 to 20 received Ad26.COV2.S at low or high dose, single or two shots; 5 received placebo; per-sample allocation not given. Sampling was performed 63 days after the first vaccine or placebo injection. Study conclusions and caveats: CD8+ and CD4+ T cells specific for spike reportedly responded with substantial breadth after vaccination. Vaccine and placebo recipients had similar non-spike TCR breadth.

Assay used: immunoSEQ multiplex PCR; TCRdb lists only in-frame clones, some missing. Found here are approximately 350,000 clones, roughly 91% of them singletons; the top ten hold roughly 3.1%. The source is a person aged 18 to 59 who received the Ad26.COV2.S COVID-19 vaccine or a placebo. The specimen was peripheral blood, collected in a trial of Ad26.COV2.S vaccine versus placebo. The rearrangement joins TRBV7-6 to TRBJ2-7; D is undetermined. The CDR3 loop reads CASSLAPDRVEQYF. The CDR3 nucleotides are TGTGCCAGCAGCTTAGCGCCGGATCGGGTCGAGCAGTACTTC. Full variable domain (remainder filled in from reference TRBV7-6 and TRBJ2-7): GAGVSQSPRYKVTKRGQDVALRCDPISGHVSLYWYRQALGQGPEFLTYFNYEAQQDKSGLPNDRFSAERPEGSISTLTIQRTEQRDSAMYRCASSLAPDRVEQYFGPGTRLTVT.